The rows below give T cell receptor beta chains drawn from one sample of a study of shared clonotypes between healthy human individuals. Generated by immunoSEQ multiplex PCR, the TCRdb table keeps only in-frame clones and is missing some. Of some 1,400,000 clones in the sample, more than 95% are singletons; the top ten hold 1% to 1.5%. Material for sequencing was naive CD4+ T cells sorted from blood. The source is a man aged 25 to 40 in good health. Both conserved end residues are part of each CDR3. Fields, in order: J gene, clone size, V gene, D gene, CDR3 protein, CDR3 DNA. D genes are given only for firm matches. Not every row has a clone size; where given, it reads once, few, many or a size class.

>TRBJ2-7|.|TRBV18|.
CASSPAGTPSGEQYF
TGTGCCAGCTCACCGGCGGGAACTCCCTCGGGGGAGCAGTACTTC
>TRBJ2-5|.|TRBV15|TRBD2
CATSSRLAGALETQYF
TGTGCCACCAGCTCCCGACTAGCGGGAGCCCTGGAGACCCAGTACTTC
>TRBJ2-5|few|TRBV7-3|TRBD1
CASSRQGKTQETQYF
TGTGCCAGCAGCCGACAGGGAAAGACACAAGAGACCCAGTACTTC
>TRBJ2-7|.|TRBV18|TRBD1
CASSPQAGTGPYEQYF
TGTGCCAGCTCGCCACAAGCCGGGACAGGGCCCTACGAGCAGTACTTC
>TRBJ2-7|.|TRBV5-5|TRBD2
CASSLVLAGRLNSYEQYF
TGTGCCAGCAGCTTGGTTCTAGCGGGAAGGCTTAACTCCTACGAGCAGTACTTC
>TRBJ2-7|.|TRBV5-1|.
CASSLSNQGIFGEQYF
TGCGCCAGCAGCTTGAGTAACCAGGGAATCTTTGGCGAGCAGTACTTC
>TRBJ2-1|.|TRBV9|TRBD2
CASSVEMGGPHNEQFF
TGTGCCAGCAGCGTAGAGATGGGAGGGCCCCACAATGAGCAGTTCTTC
>TRBJ1-2|once|TRBV28|.
CASTGPGVANYGYTF
TGTGCCAGCACCGGACCCGGTGTTGCTAACTATGGCTACACCTTC
>TRBJ1-1|.|TRBV2|.
CASSATGEAFF
TGTGCCAGCAGTGCGACAGGTGAAGCTTTCTTT
>TRBJ2-3|.|TRBV6-1|TRBD2
CASSATSGSPTDTQYF
TGTGCCAGCAGTGCAACTAGCGGGTCCCCCACAGATACGCAGTATTTT
>TRBJ2-7|.|TRBV11-2|.
CASSQTYIYEQYF
TGTGCCAGCAGCCAAACTTACATATACGAGCAGTACTTC
>TRBJ1-2|.|TRBV10-2|.
CASSEGRRGHSYTF
TGCGCCAGCAGTGAGGGCAGGCGAGGGCATAGCTACACCTTC
>TRBJ2-2|.|TRBV5-6|TRBD2
CASSLGGTNLNTGELFF
TGTGCCAGCAGCTTGGGGGGGACTAACCTAAACACCGGGGAGCTGTTTTTT
>TRBJ1-5|.|TRBV6-5|.
CASRLGGVGDQPQHF
TGTGCCAGCAGACTGGGAGGAGTGGGAGATCAGCCCCAGCATTTT
>TRBJ2-3|.|TRBV25-1|.
CASSELGRGKSTDTQYF
TGTGCCAGCAGTGAATTGGGCCGCGGGAAAAGCACAGATACGCAGTATTTT
>TRBJ1-1|.|TRBV7-3|.
CASSQGTGEGTEAFF
TGTGCCAGCAGCCAAGGTACGGGGGAAGGCACTGAAGCTTTCTTT
>TRBJ2-7|few|TRBV9|.
CASSPGTQYEQYF
TGTGCCAGCAGCCCCGGGACACAGTACGAGCAGTACTTC
>TRBJ2-1|.|TRBV12-5|.
CASGLDVGQFF
TGTGCTAGTGGTTTAGATGTGGGGCAGTTCTTC
>TRBJ1-2|.|TRBV14|.
CASSQDRSYGYTF
TGTGCCAGCAGCCAAGATAGGAGTTATGGCTACACCTTC
>TRBJ1-1|.|TRBV18|.
CASSSHGPPDTEAFF
TGTGCCAGCTCATCCCACGGGCCCCCGGACACTGAAGCTTTCTTT
>TRBJ1-1|.|TRBV25-1|.
CASSEPGLTEAFF
TGTGCCAGCAGTGAACCGGGGCTCACTGAAGCTTTCTTT
>TRBJ2-2|.|TRBV14|.
CASSQVGGSGELFF
TGTGCCAGCAGCCAAGTAGGGGGTTCCGGGGAGCTGTTTTTT